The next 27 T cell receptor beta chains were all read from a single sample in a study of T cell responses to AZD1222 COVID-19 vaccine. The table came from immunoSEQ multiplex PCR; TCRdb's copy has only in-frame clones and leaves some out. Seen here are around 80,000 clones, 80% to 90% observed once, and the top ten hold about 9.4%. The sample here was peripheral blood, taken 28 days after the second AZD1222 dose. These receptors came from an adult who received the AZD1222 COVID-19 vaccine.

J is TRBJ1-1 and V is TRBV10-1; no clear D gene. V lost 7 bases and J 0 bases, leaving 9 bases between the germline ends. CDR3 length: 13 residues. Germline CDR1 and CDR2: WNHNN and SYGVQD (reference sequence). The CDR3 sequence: CASTHSLNTEAFF. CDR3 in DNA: TGCGCCAGCACTCACTCCTTGAACACTGAAGCTTTCTTT.

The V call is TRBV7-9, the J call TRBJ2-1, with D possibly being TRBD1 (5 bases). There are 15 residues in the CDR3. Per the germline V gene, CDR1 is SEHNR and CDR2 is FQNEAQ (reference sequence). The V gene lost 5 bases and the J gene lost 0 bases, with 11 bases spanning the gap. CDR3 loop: CASSKQVPSYNEQFF. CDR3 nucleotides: TGTGCCAGCAGCAAACAGGTACCCTCCTACAATGAGCAGTTCTTC.

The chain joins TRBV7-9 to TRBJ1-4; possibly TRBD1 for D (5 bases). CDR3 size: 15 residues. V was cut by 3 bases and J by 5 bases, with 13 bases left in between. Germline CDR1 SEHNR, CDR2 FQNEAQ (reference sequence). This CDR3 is CASSFPAGPNEKLFF. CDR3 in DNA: TGTGCCAGCAGCTTCCCGGCAGGGCCGAATGAAAAACTGTTTTTT.

CDR3 protein: CASSPRTGSYEQYF. CDR3 DNA sequence: TGTGCCAGCAGCCCCCGGACAGGCTCCTACGAGCAGTACTTC. This chain joins TRBV13 and TRBJ2-7; 7 nucleotides align to TRBD1. Trimming removed 5 bases from V and 0 bases from J; junction bases left unmatched: 4. The CDR3 spans 14 residues. Germline CDR1 is PRHDT and CDR2 is FYEKMQ (reference sequence).

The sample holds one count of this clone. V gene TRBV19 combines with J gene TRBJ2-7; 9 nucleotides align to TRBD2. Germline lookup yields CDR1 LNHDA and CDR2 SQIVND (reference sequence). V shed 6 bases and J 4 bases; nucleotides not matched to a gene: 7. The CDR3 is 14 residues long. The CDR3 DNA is TGTGCCAGTAGGGGACTAGCAGGGGGTTACGAGCAGTACTTC. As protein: CASRGLAGGYEQYF.

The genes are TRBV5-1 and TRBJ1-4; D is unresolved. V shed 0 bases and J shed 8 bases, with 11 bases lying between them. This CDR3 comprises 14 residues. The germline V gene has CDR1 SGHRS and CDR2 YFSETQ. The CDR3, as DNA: TGCGCCAGCAGCTTGGATTCGACCCGCGAAAAACTGTTTTTT. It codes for CASSLDSTREKLFF. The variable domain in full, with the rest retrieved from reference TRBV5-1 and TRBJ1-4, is KAGVTQTPRYLIKTRGQQVTLSCSPISGHRSVSWYQQTPGQGLQFLFEYFSETQRNKGNFPGRFSGRQFSNSRSEMNVSTLELGDSALYLCASSLDSTREKLFFGSGTQLSVL.

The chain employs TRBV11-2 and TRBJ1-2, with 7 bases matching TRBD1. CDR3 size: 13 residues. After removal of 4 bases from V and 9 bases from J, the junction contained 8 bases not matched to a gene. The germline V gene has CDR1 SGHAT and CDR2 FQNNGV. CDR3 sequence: CASSSQGGVSYTF. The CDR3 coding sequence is TGTGCCAGCAGCTCTCAGGGGGGCGTTAGCTACACCTTC.

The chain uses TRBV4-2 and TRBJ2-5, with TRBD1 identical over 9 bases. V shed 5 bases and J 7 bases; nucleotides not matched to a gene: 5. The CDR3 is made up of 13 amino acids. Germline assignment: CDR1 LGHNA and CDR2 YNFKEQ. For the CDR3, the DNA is TGTGCCAGCAGCTGGGACAGGGAGGCGACCCAGTACTTC. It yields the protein CASSWDREATQYF.

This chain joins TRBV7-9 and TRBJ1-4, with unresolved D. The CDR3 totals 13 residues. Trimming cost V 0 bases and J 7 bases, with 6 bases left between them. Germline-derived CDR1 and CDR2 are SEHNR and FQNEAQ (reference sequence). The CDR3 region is CASSLALGEKLFF. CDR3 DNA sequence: TGTGCCAGCAGCTTAGCCCTAGGTGAAAAACTGTTTTTT.

The CDR3: CASSLLPGTATYEQYF. The CDR3 region has the DNA TGTGCCAGCAGTTTACTCCCGGGGACTGCTACCTACGAGCAGTACTTC. V usage is TRBV27 and J usage is TRBJ2-7; D might be TRBD2 (6 bases). Germline V gene lookup returns CDR1 MNHEY and CDR2 SMNVEV (reference sequence). V was trimmed by 2 bases and J by 2 bases, leaving 16 bases between them. The CDR3 covers 16 residues.

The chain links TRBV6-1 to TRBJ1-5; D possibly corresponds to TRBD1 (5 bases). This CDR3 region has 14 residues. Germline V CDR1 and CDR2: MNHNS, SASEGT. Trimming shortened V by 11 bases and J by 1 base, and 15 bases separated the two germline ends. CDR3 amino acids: CASQAGGSNQPQHF. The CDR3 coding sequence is TGTGCCTCACAGGCTGGAGGGAGCAATCAGCCCCAGCATTTT.

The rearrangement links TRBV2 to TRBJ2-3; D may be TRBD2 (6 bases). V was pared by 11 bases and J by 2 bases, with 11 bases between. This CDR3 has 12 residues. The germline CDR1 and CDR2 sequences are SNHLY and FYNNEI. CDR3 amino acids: CASRRVTDTQYF. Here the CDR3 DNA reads TGTGCCTCCCGGAGGGTCACAGATACGCAGTATTTT.

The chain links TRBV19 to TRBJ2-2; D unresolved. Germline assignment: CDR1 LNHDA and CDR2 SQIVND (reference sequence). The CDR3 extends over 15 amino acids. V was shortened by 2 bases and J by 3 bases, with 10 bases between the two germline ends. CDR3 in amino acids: CASSIWIADTGELFF. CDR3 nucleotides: TGTGCCAGTAGTATATGGATAGCAGACACCGGGGAGCTGTTTTTT. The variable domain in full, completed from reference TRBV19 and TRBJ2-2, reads DGGITQSPKYLFRKEGQNVTLSCEQNLNHDAMYWYRQDPGQGLRLIYYSQIVNDFQKGDIAEGYSVSREKKESFPLTVTSAQKNPTAFYLCASSIWIADTGELFFGEGSRLTVL.

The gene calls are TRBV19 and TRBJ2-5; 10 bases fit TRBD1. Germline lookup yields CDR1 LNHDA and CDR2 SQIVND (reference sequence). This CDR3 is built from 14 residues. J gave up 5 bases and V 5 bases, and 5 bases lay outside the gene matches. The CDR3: CASSDRGRGETQYF. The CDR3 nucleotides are TGTGCCAGTAGTGACAGGGGGCGCGGGGAGACCCAGTACTTC. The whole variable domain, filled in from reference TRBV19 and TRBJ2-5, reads DGGITQSPKYLFRKEGQNVTLSCEQNLNHDAMYWYRQDPGQGLRLIYYSQIVNDFQKGDIAEGYSVSREKKESFPLTVTSAQKNPTAFYLCASSDRGRGETQYFGPGTRLLVL.

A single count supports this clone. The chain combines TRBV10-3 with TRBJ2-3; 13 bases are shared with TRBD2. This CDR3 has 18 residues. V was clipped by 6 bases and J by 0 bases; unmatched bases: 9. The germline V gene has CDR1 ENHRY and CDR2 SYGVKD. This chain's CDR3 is CAISPTSGGAHSTDTQYF. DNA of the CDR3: TGTGCCATCAGCCCTACTAGCGGGGGGGCCCACAGCACAGATACGCAGTATTTT.

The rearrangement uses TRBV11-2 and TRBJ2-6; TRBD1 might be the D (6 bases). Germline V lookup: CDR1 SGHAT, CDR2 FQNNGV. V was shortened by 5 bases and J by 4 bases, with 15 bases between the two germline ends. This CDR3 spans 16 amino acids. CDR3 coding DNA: TGTGCCAGCAGCCCATTCCTGGGGGCCGGGGCCAACGTCCTGACTTTC. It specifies CASSPFLGAGANVLTF.

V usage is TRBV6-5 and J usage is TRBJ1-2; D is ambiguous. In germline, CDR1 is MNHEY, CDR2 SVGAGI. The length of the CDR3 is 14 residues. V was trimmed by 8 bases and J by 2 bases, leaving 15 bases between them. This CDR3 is CASGSVSLNYGYTF. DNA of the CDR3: TGTGCCAGCGGGAGTGTCAGCCTAAACTATGGCTACACCTTC.

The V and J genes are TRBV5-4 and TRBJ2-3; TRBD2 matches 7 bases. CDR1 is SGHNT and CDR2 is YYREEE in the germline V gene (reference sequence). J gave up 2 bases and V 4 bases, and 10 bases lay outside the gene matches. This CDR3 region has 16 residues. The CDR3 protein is CASSVAGLAATDTQYF. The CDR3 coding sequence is TGTGCCAGCAGCGTCGCTGGCCTAGCGGCCACAGATACGCAGTATTTT. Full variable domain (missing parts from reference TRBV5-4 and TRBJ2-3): ETGVTQSPTHLIKTRGQQVTLRCSSQSGHNTVSWYQQALGQGPQFIFQYYREEENGRGNFPPRFSGLQFPNYSSELNVNALELDDSALYLCASSVAGLAATDTQYFGPGTRLTVL.

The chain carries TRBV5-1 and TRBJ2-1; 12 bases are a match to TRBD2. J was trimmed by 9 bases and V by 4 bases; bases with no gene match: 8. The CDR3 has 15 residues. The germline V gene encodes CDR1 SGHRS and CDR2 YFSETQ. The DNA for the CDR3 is TGCGCCAGCAGCCCCCTAGCGGGGGGGCCTGGTGAGCAGTTCTTC. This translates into CASSPLAGGPGEQFF.

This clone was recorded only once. CDR3 region: CASSPQGLPEETQYF. For the CDR3, the DNA is TGTGCCAGCAGCCCCCAGGGACTCCCGGAGGAGACCCAGTACTTC. V and J are TRBV7-3 and TRBJ2-5; D is possibly TRBD2 (6 bases). CDR1 and CDR2 (germline): SGHTA, FQGTGA. V was pared by 5 bases and J by 5 bases, with 18 bases between. The CDR3 spans 15 residues.

This CDR3 reads CATSGGAGNLAKNIQYF. CDR3 coding DNA: TGTGCCACCAGCGGGGGAGCTGGTAACCTAGCCAAAAACATTCAGTACTTC. This rearrangement joins TRBV15 to TRBJ2-4; D may be TRBD1 or TRBD2 (5 bases each). Between the trimmed V and J ends, which lost 5 bases and 0 bases, there was a span of 17 bases. Per the germline V gene, CDR1 is LNHNV and CDR2 is YYDKDF (reference sequence). The CDR3 totals 17 residues.

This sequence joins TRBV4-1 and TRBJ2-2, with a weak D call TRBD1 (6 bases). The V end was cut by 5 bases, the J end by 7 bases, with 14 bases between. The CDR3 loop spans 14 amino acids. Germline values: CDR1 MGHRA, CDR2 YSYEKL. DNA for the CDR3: TGCGCCAGCAGCTGGGGACGGACAGACGGGGAGCTGTTTTTT. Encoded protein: CASSWGRTDGELFF.

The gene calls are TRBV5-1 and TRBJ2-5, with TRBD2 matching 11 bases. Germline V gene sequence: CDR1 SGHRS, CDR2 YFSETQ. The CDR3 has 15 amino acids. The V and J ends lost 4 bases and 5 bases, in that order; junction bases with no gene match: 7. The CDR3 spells CASSPLAGGSETQYF. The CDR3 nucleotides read TGCGCCAGCAGCCCCTTAGCGGGGGGGTCTGAGACCCAGTACTTC. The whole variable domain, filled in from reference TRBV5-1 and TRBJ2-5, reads KAGVTQTPRYLIKTRGQQVTLSCSPISGHRSVSWYQQTPGQGLQFLFEYFSETQRNKGNFPGRFSGRQFSNSRSEMNVSTLELGDSALYLCASSPLAGGSETQYFGPGTRLLVL.

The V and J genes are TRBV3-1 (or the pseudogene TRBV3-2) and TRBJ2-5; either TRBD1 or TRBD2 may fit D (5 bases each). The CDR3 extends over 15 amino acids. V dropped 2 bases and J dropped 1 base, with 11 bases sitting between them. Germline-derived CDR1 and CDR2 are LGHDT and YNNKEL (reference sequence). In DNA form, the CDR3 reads TGTGCCAGCAGCCAAAGAGGGGCCTTCCAAGAGACCCAGTACTTC. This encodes CASSQRGAFQETQYF.

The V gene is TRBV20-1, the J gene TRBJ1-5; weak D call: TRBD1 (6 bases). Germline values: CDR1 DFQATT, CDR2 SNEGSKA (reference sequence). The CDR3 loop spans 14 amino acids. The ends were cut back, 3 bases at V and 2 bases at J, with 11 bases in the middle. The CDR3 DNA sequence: TGCAGTGCTAGTACAGGGTTTGGCAATCAGCCCCAGCATTTT. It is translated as CSASTGFGNQPQHF.

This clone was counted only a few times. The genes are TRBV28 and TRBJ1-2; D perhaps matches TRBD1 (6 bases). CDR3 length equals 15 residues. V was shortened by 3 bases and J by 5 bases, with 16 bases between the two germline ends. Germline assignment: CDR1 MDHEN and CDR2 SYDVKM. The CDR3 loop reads CASSFFSGGLYGYTF. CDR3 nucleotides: TGTGCCAGCAGTTTCTTTTCTGGGGGCCTTTATGGCTACACCTTC.

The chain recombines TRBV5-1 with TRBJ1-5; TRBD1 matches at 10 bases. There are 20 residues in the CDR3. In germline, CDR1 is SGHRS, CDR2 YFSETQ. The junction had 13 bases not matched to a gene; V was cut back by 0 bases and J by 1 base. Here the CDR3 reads CASSLARETGGAGSNQPQHF. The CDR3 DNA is TGCGCCAGCAGCTTGGCTCGCGAGACAGGGGGCGCGGGGAGCAATCAGCCCCAGCATTTT.